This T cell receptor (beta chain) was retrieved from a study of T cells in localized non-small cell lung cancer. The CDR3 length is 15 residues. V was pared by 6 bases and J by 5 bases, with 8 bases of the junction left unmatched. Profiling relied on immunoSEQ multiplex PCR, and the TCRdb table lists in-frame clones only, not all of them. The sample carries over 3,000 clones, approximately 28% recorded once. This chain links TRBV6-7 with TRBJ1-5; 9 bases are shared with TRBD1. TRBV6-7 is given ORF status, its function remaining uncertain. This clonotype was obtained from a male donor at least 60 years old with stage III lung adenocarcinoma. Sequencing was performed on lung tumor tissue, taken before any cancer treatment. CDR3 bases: TGTGCCAGCAGCCTCGACAGGGGGTTAGATCAGCCCCAGCATTTT. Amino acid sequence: CASSLDRGLDQPQHF.